This T cell receptor (beta chain) is from a study of blood T cell repertoires in COVID-19. Whole-study context: Whether acute or convalescent, the COVID-19 samples came from the United States, Italy and Spain. T cells, B-cell-depleted T cells, or PBMCs supplied cDNA or gDNA.

Deletions cut 1 base from V and 8 bases from J, with 7 bases between. The CDR3 runs 11 residues. CDR1 and CDR2 from the germline V gene are DFQATT and SNEGSKA (reference sequence). In the study's own analysis: The authors estimated nucleated cell counts from reference gene primer amplification. Generated by immunoSEQ multiplex PCR, the TCRdb table keeps only in-frame clones and is missing some. V and J calls and clone size are those listed in that table; D and trimming were worked out from the DNA. The sample yields 250,000 to 300,000 clones, over 65% seen once. Sequenced: peripheral blood. The gene calls are TRBV20-1 and TRBJ2-3; D is uncertain. The source is a woman of 80 years or more with acute or convalescent COVID-19. CDR3 sequence (DNA): TGCAGTGCTAGAGTTGGCGGTACGCAGTATTTT. Translated, it gives CSARVGGTQYF.